Each of the 9 T cell receptor beta chains below was sequenced from the same sample in a study of memory CD4+ T cells and cytomegalovirus serostatus. Repertoires were generated with immunoSEQ multiplex PCR, while TCRdb's copy carries only in-frame clones and drops some. This table has 40,000 to 55,000 clones, 76% appearing once. Single viable CD3+CD4+CD8-CD45RO+ cells were sorted as the memory CD4+ T cells. Sequenced: memory CD4+ T cells from blood. These receptors all come from an adult in good health and CMV-seronegative.

V is TRBV19 and J is TRBJ2-3; D uncertain. Germline V gene sequence: CDR1 LNHDA, CDR2 SQIVND (reference sequence). Trimming removed 5 bases from V and 0 bases from J, with 9 bases in between. The CDR3 has 14 amino acids. This CDR3 reads CASSVFYSTDTQYF. CDR3 sequence (DNA): TGTGCCAGTAGTGTCTTTTACAGCACAGATACGCAGTATTTT.

The V and J genes are TRBV7-3 and TRBJ2-3; 11 bases align to TRBD2. Germline CDR1 and CDR2: SGHTA and FQGTGA. CDR3 length: 15 residues. V lost 5 bases to trimming and J lost 5 bases; unmatched junction nucleotides: 6. The CDR3 DNA reads TGTGCCAGCAGCGTCACCGGGACTAGCGGAGATACGCAGTATTTT. Its translation is CASSVTGTSGDTQYF.

V usage is TRBV27 and J usage is TRBJ1-1; tentatively, D is TRBD1 (5 bases). V was clipped by 0 bases and J by 0 bases, with 8 bases between them. The CDR3 has 15 amino acids. CDR1 is MNHEY and CDR2 is SMNVEV in the germline V gene (reference sequence). CDR3: CASSLSGAVNTEAFF. CDR3 coding DNA: TGTGCCAGCAGTTTATCCGGGGCGGTGAACACTGAAGCTTTCTTT.

This sequence joins TRBV29-1 and TRBJ1-4, with TRBD1 matching 11 bases. With V trimmed by 6 bases and J by 6 bases, 6 bases remained unmatched. This CDR3 spans 14 amino acids. Germline CDR1 reads SQVTM; CDR2 reads ANQGSEA. For the CDR3, the DNA is TGCAGCGTCTGGACAGGGGGCGGTGATGAAAAACTGTTTTTT. Its protein is CSVWTGGGDEKLFF. The full variable domain, completed using reference TRBV29-1 and TRBJ1-4, is SAVISQKPSRDICQRGTSLTIQCQVDSQVTMMFWYRQQPGQSLTLIATANQGSEATYESGFVIDKFPISRPNLTFSTLTVSNMSPEDSSIYLCSVWTGGGDEKLFFGSGTQLSVL.

The sample holds a few counts of this clone. The genes are TRBV19 and TRBJ1-6; tentatively, D is TRBD1 (5 bases). The length of the CDR3 is 15 residues. V was cut by 3 bases and J by 3 bases, with 9 bases left in between. The germline gives CDR1 LNHDA, CDR2 SQIVND (reference sequence). Here the CDR3 reads CASSIGGVYNSPLHF. The CDR3 bases are TGTGCCAGTAGTATCGGAGGGGTCTATAATTCACCCCTCCACTTT.

This sequence joins TRBV9 and TRBJ1-1, with D perhaps TRBD1 (6 bases). The V end was cut by 3 bases, the J end by 11 bases, with 11 bases between. The CDR3 contains 11 residues. From germline, CDR1 is SGDLS and CDR2 YYNGEE. CDR3 loop: CASSGRTGAFF. The DNA of the CDR3 is TGTGCCAGCAGCGGGAGAACAGGGGCTTTCTTT.

This chain links TRBV5-6 with TRBJ2-7; 7 nucleotides match TRBD1. With V trimmed by 4 bases and J by 0 bases, 10 bases remained unmatched. The CDR3 has 16 residues. The V gene's germline CDR1 is SGHDT and CDR2 YYEEEE. The CDR3 sequence is CASSHWRTGSSYEQYF. The DNA for the CDR3 is TGTGCCAGCAGCCATTGGAGGACAGGTAGCTCCTACGAGCAGTACTTC.

Within the sample, this clone is medium-sized (0.01 to 0.1%). The chain recombines TRBV2 with TRBJ2-7; possible D gene TRBD1, 6 bases. CDR3 length: 13 amino acids. V lost 7 bases and J lost 2, with 12 bases in between. CDR1 and CDR2 from the germline V gene are SNHLY and FYNNEI. The CDR3 loop is CASKGRGTYEQYF. In nucleotides, the CDR3 is TGTGCCAGCAAGGGCAGGGGAACCTACGAGCAGTACTTC.

Relative to its sample, this clone is medium-sized (0.01 to 0.1%). The chain employs TRBV29-1 and TRBJ2-6; TRBD1 is a possible D gene (6 bases). CDR3 size: 15 residues. Trimming took 4 bases from V and 0 from J, leaving 10 bases between them. Germline V gene sequence: CDR1 SQVTM, CDR2 ANQGSEA. CDR3 sequence: CSVGETGSGANVLTF. DNA for the CDR3: TGCAGCGTTGGAGAGACAGGCTCTGGGGCCAACGTCCTGACTTTC.